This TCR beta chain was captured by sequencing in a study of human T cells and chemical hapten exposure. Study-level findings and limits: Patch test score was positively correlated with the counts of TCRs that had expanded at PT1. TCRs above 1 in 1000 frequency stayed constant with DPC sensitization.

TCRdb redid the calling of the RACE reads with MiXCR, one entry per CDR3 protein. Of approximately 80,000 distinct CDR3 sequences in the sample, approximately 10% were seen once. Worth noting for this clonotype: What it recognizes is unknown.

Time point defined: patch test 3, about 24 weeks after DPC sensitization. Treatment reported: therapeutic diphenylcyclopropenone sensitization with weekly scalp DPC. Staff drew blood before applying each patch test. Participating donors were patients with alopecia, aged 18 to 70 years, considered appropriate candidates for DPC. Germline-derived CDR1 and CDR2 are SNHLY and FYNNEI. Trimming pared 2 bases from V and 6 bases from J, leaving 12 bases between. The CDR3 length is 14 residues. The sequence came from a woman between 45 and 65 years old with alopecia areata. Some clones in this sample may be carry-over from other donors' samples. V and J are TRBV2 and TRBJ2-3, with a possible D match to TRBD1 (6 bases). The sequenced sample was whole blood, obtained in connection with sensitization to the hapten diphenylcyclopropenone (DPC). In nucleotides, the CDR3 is TGTGCCAGCAGTGAACAGGGGATTAGTGATACGCAGTATTTT. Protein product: CASSEQGISDTQYF.